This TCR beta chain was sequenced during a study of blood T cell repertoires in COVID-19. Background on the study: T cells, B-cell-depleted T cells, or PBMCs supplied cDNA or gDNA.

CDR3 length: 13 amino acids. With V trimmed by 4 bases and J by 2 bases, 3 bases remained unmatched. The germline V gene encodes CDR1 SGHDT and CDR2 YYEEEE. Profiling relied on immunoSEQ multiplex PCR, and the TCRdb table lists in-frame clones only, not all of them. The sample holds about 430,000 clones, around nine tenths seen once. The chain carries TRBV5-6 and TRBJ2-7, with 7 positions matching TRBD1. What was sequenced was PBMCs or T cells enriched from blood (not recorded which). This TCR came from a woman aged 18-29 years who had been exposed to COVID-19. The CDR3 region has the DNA TGTGCCAGCAGCGGGGACAGCCCCTACGAGCAGTACTTC. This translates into CASSGDSPYEQYF.